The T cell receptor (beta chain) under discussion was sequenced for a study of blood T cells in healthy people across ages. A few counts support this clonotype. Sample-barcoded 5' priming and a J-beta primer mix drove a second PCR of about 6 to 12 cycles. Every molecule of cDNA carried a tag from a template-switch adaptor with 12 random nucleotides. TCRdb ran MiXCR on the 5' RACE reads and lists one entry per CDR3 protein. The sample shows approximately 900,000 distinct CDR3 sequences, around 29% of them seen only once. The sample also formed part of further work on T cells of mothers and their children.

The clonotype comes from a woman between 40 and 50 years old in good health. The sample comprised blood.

For the CDR3, the DNA is TGTGCCTGGAGTAGGAGGGAGCAGTTCTTC. Protein sequence: CAWSRREQFF. This chain uses TRBV30 with TRBJ2-1; D perhaps matches TRBD2 (5 bases). Germline CDR1 reads GTSNPN; CDR2 reads SVGIG (reference sequence). The CDR3 spans 10 residues. The V end was cut by 2 bases, the J end by 10 bases, with 6 bases between.